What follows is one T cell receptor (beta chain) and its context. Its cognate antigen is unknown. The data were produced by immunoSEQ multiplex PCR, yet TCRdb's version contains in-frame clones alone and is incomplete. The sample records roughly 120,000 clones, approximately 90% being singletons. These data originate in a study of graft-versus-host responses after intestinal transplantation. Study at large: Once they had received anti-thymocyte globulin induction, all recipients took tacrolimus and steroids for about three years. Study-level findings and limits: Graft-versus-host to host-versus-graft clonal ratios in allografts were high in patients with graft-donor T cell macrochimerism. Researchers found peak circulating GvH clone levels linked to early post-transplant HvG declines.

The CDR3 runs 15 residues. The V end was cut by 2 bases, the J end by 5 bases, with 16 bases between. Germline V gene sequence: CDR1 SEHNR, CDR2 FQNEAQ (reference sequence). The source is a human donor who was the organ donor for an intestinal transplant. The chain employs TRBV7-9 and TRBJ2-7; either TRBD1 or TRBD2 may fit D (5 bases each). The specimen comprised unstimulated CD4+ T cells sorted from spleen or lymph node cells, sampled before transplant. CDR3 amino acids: CASSLQGAEGNEQYF. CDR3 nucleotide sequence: TGTGCCAGCAGCTTACAAGGGGCCGAGGGGAACGAGCAGTACTTC.